This is a list of T cell receptor beta chains from one sample in a study of CD8 T cells in Susac syndrome. Each CDR3 protein is one row after TCRdb ran MiXCR on the immunoSEQ multiplex PCR reads. This sample has approximately 160,000 distinct CDR3 sequences; roughly 95% occur once, and the top ten carry 0.075% to 0.095%. Sequenced input: CD4+ T cells from PBMCs. The receptors here all came from a human donor with multiple sclerosis. Both conserved end residues are part of each CDR3. D genes are given only for firm matches. The size field is filled for only some rows; it gives once, few, many or a size class.

d_gene | j_gene | v_gene | abundance | CDR3aa | CDR3nt
TRBD1 | TRBJ2-7 | TRBV7-9 | - | CAIGTGGYEQYF | TGTGCCATTGGGACAGGGGGCTACGAGCAGTACTTC
- | TRBJ1-3 | TRBV27 | once | CATPLLGNTIYF | TGTGCCACCCCGTTGCTGGGAAACACCATATATTTT
- | TRBJ2-4 | TRBV6-6 | - | CASSYVDTAKNIQYF | TGTGCCAGCAGTTACGTGGATACAGCCAAAAACATTCAGTACTTC
- | TRBJ2-1 | TRBV28 | - | CASSLGGTYNEQFF | TGTGCCAGCAGTTTGGGCGGGACCTACAATGAGCAGTTCTTC
TRBD1 | TRBJ2-3 | TRBV5-4 | once | CASSLQTGAGTDTQYF | TGTGCCAGCAGCCTACAGACAGGGGCAGGCACAGATACGCAGTATTTT
- | TRBJ2-6 | TRBV5-1 | - | CASSGGTGANVLTF | TGCGCCAGCAGCGGGGGGACTGGGGCCAACGTCCTGACTTTC
TRBD1 | TRBJ2-4 | TRBV24-1 | - | CATSASGGNIQYF | TGTGCCACCAGTGCCTCAGGGGGAAACATTCAGTACTTC
- | TRBJ2-6 | TRBV27 | - | CASSFWSSGANVLTF | TGTGCCAGCAGTTTTTGGTCCTCTGGGGCCAACGTCCTGACTTTC
TRBD1 | TRBJ1-5 | TRBV28 | - | CASSPFRGDQPQHF | TGTGCCAGCAGCCCCTTCAGGGGGGATCAGCCCCAGCATTTT
- | TRBJ1-2 | TRBV28 | - | CASSFMYKTYGYTF | TGTGCCAGCAGTTTTATGTACAAAACCTATGGCTACACCTTC
- | TRBJ2-3 | TRBV28 | - | CASRRPGSTDTQYF | TGTGCCAGCCGGCGGCCGGGAAGCACAGATACGCAGTATTTT
TRBD1 | TRBJ1-2 | TRBV5-4 | - | CASSEDRTPSYGYTF | TGTGCCAGCAGCGAGGACAGGACCCCCAGCTATGGCTACACCTTC
- | TRBJ1-5 | TRBV3-1 | - | CASSPSLYQPQHF | TGTGCCAGCAGCCCCTCCCTTTATCAGCCCCAGCATTTT
- | TRBJ2-1 | TRBV5-1 | - | CASSLSSYNEQFF | TGCGCCAGCAGCCTTAGCTCCTACAATGAGCAGTTCTTC
TRBD2 | TRBJ2-1 | TRBV3-1 | - | CASSQGLADRTYNEQFF | TGTGCCAGCAGCCAGGGACTAGCGGACCGGACCTACAATGAGCAGTTCTTC
- | TRBJ1-1 | TRBV10-3 | once | CAISDARGNTEAFF | TGTGCCATCAGTGACGCCAGGGGGAACACTGAAGCTTTCTTT
- | TRBJ1-1 | TRBV19 | - | CASSIFPTEAFF | TGTGCCAGTAGTATATTTCCAACTGAAGCTTTCTTT
- | TRBJ1-1 | TRBV30 | - | CAWSTSDAEAFF | TGTGCCTGGAGTACGAGCGACGCTGAAGCTTTCTTT
- | TRBJ1-5 | TRBV23-1 | - | CASSQSEKIVSNQPQHF | TGCGCCAGCAGTCAATCGGAAAAAATTGTTAGCAATCAGCCCCAGCATTTT
TRBD2 | TRBJ2-3 | TRBV28 | once | CASSRGGRLTDTQYF | TGTGCCAGCAGCCGGGGCGGGAGGCTGACAGATACGCAGTATTTT
- | TRBJ2-5 | TRBV29-1 | - | CSVDSRGKQPQYF | TGCAGCGTTGATAGCAGGGGCAAGCAGCCCCAGTACTTC
- | TRBJ2-5 | TRBV14 | - | CASSQRTARETQYF | TGTGCCAGCAGCCAAAGGACCGCCCGCGAGACCCAGTACTTC
- | TRBJ1-3 | TRBV5-1 | - | CASSLSPGSGNTIYF | TGCGCCAGCAGCTTGTCCCCAGGCTCTGGAAACACCATATATTTT
TRBD1 | TRBJ1-2 | TRBV20-1 | - | CSAPDRSDGYTF | TGCAGTGCCCCGGACAGGTCGGATGGCTACACCTTC
- | TRBJ2-4 | TRBV6-2/TRBV6-3 | - | CASKETVTKNIQYF | TGTGCCAGCAAAGAGACGGTGACCAAAAACATTCAGTACTTC
- | TRBJ1-4 | TRBV6-2/TRBV6-3 | once | CASTRGYEKLFF | TGTGCCAGCACCCGAGGCTATGAAAAACTGTTTTTT
- | TRBJ1-4 | TRBV7-2 | - | CASSTRGGRYEKLFF | TGTGCCAGCAGCACCCGGGGCGGGCGTTACGAAAAACTGTTTTTT
TRBD1 | TRBJ2-3 | TRBV7-2 | - | CASSLVAAGGAGTQYF | TGTGCCAGCAGCTTAGTAGCGGCAGGGGGCGCAGGTACGCAGTATTTT
TRBD1 | TRBJ1-6 | TRBV25-1 | - | CASSPTGYNSPLHF | TGTGCCAGCAGTCCGACAGGGTATAATTCACCCCTCCACTTT
- | TRBJ2-1 | TRBV12-5 | - | CASGTGTGLFF | TGTGCTAGTGGGACCGGGACCGGGCTTTTCTTC
TRBD2 | TRBJ2-1 | TRBV20-1 | - | CSAGGLALVNEQFF | TGCAGTGCTGGGGGACTAGCGCTAGTCAATGAGCAGTTCTTC
- | TRBJ1-1 | TRBV18 | - | CASSRSGEAFF | TGTGCCAGCTCACGCAGTGGAGAAGCTTTCTTT
- | TRBJ2-1 | TRBV7-2 | - | CASSPSRNNEQFF | TGTGCCAGCAGCCCTTCCCGAAACAATGAGCAGTTCTTC
- | TRBJ2-5 | TRBV9 | - | CASSVVGESETQYF | TGTGCCAGCAGCGTAGTAGGGGAGTCCGAGACCCAGTACTTC
TRBD2 | TRBJ2-7 | TRBV11-2 | once | CASSFLLAGEYEQYF | TGTGCCAGCAGCTTCCTCCTAGCGGGAGAATACGAGCAGTACTTC
- | TRBJ1-1 | TRBV4-2 | - | CASSQDRSTEAFF | TGTGCCAGCAGCCAAGATAGGAGCACTGAAGCTTTCTTT
- | TRBJ1-1 | TRBV7-2 | - | CASSLLWAGNTEAFF | TGTGCCAGCAGCTTACTGTGGGCGGGGAACACTGAAGCTTTCTTT
TRBD1 | TRBJ2-7 | TRBV2 | once | CASGLTGGVTYEQYF | TGTGCCAGCGGGCTAACAGGGGGCGTCACCTACGAGCAGTACTTC
- | TRBJ1-5 | TRBV30 | - | CACEQDSNQPQHF | TGTGCCTGTGAACAGGATAGCAATCAGCCCCAGCATTTT
- | TRBJ2-6 | TRBV5-1 | - | CASGRGSGANVLTF | TGCGCCAGCGGCCGGGGCTCTGGGGCCAACGTCCTGACTTTC
- | TRBJ1-1 | TRBV15 | - | CATSRDAGAGAEAFF | TGTGCCACCAGCAGAGATGCGGGCGCGGGGGCTGAAGCTTTCTTT
TRBD2 | TRBJ2-5 | TRBV28 | once | CATTSGTGSQTQYF | TGTGCCACAACTAGCGGGACAGGTAGCCAGACCCAGTACTTC
- | TRBJ1-2 | TRBV4-3 | - | CASSQDGGRGMDYGYTF | TGCGCCAGCAGCCAAGATGGCGGACGGGGAATGGACTATGGCTACACCTTC